This TCR beta chain was recovered during a study of cytotoxic CD8 clonotypes in ibrutinib-treated CLL. About the research overall: The patient breakdown showed about ten relapsed/refractory and roughly 14 treatment-naive cases, with under 18 IGHV unmutated. Investigators reported approximately 25 partial and 2 complete responses; after median roughly 70 months, about 15 patients remained remitted and approximately twelve progressed.

Depths of 1 in 200,000 to 1 in 1 million T cells were the sequencing target. Profiling relied on immunoSEQ multiplex PCR, and the TCRdb table lists in-frame clones only, not all of them. The sample yields 9,000 to 13,000 clones, 79% seen once. The origin of this receptor is a human donor with chronic lymphocytic leukemia. The sequencing here drew on PBMCs, taken at disease progression, from a patient treated with ibrutinib.

The CDR3 region is CASSPTSGSSYEQYF. DNA for the CDR3: TGTGCCAGCTCACCGACTAGCGGGTCCTCCTACGAGCAGTACTTC. This chain links TRBV19 with TRBJ2-7, with 10 nucleotides matching TRBD2. The CDR3 covers 15 residues. Germline loops: CDR1 LNHDA, CDR2 SQIVND (reference sequence). V lost 9 bases, J lost 0 bases, and 8 bases stayed unmatched.